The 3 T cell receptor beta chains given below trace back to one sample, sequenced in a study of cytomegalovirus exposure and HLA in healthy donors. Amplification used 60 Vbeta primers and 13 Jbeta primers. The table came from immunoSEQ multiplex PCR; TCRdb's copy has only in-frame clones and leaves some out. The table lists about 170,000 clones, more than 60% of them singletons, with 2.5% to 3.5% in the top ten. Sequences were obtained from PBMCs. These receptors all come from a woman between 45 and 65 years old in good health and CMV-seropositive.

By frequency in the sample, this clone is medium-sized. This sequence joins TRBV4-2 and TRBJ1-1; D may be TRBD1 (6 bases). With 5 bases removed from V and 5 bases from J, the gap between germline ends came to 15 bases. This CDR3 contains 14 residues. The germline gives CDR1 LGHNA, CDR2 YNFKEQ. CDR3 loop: CASSVTQTGTEAFF. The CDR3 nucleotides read TGTGCCAGCAGCGTGACCCAGACAGGAACTGAAGCTTTCTTT.

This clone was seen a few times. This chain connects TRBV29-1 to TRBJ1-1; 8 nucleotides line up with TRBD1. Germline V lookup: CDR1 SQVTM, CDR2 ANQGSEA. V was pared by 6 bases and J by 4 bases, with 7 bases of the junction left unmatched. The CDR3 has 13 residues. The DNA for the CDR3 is TGCAGCGTCCGGACAGGGTCGGGCACTGAAGCTTTCTTT. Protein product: CSVRTGSGTEAFF.

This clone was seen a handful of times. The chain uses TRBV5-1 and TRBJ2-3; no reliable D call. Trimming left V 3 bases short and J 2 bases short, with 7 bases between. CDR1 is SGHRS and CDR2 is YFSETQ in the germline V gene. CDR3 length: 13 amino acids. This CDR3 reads CASSSLTTDTQYF. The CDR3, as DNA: TGCGCCAGCAGCTCGCTAACCACAGATACGCAGTATTTT.